The next 31 T cell receptor beta chains were all read from a single sample in a study of cytomegalovirus exposure and HLA in healthy donors. TCRdb keeps only in-frame clones here, not all; method: immunoSEQ multiplex PCR. The profile covers 65,000 to 95,000 clones, with around 95% appearing a single time and roughly 3.3% taken by the ten largest. The sequencing sample was made of PBMCs. These receptors were obtained from a man aged 18 to 29 in good health and CMV-seronegative.

The chain carries TRBV5-6 and TRBJ1-2; D unclear. V was pared by 4 bases and J by 5 bases, with 21 bases between. CDR1 is SGHDT and CDR2 is YYEEEE in the germline V gene. The CDR3 loop spans 16 amino acids. The CDR3 DNA is TGTGCCAGCAGCGAGGGCAGGACGCTTGGGTCGTATGGCTACACCTTC. It encodes CASSEGRTLGSYGYTF.

This rearrangement joins TRBV28 to TRBJ1-2; no firm D call. Germline V gene data show CDR1 as MDHEN and CDR2 as SYDVKM. V was clipped by 2 bases and J by 4 bases, with 5 bases between them. This CDR3 is 12 amino acids long. The CDR3 DNA sequence: TGTGCCAGCAGTTTAGGAGCCTATGGCTACACCTTC. This sequence encodes CASSLGAYGYTF.

CDR3 loop: CASSFSRSRNSPLHF. CDR3 in DNA: TGTGCCAGCTCCTTTTCCCGTTCACGGAATTCACCCCTCCACTTT. The gene calls are TRBV25-1 and TRBJ1-6, with D unclear. There are 15 residues in the CDR3. With 8 bases removed from V and 7 bases from J, the gap between germline ends came to 18 bases. Germline V gives CDR1 MGHDK, CDR2 SYGVNS.

The rearrangement uses TRBV7-8 and TRBJ2-7, with TRBD1 matching over 10 bases. The CDR3 is made up of 14 amino acids. Germline V gene lookup returns CDR1 SGHVS and CDR2 FQNEAQ. Trimming cost V 1 base and J 6 bases; bases outside gene matches: 3. CDR3 sequence (DNA): TGTGCCAGCAGCTTAGAGAGGGACAGGGGCGAGCAGTACTTC. This codes for CASSLERDRGEQYF.

The chain employs TRBV7-3 and TRBJ2-7; possible D gene TRBD2, 6 bases. The germline V and J ends were trimmed by 2 bases and 2 bases, with 13 bases remaining between them. Per germline, CDR1 SGHTA and CDR2 FQGTGA. The CDR3 contains 15 residues. CDR3 sequence: CASSLGGTAAYEQYF. The CDR3 nucleotides are TGTGCCAGCAGCTTAGGGGGGACCGCGGCCTACGAGCAGTACTTC.

The V gene is TRBV27, the J gene TRBJ2-7; no clear D gene. The V end lost 4 bases, the J end lost 1 base, and 11 bases lay between the germline ends. CDR1 is MNHEY and CDR2 is SMNVEV in the germline V gene (reference sequence). The CDR3 length is 14 residues. The CDR3 DNA reads TGTGCCAGCAGTTCGTACACAGAATCCTACGAGCAGTACTTC. Translation gives CASSSYTESYEQYF.

This clone has just a few counts. The chain's CDR3 is CSAKGAEQYF. CDR3 in DNA: TGCAGTGCTAAGGGGGCCGAGCAGTACTTC. The rearrangement uses TRBV20-1 and TRBJ2-7; 7 bases align to TRBD1. This CDR3 spans 10 amino acids. Unmatched junction bases numbered 0, after V lost 4 bases and J lost 6 bases. Germline-derived CDR1 and CDR2 are DFQATT and SNEGSKA (reference sequence).

The rearrangement links TRBV10-3 to TRBJ1-2; D may be TRBD1 (5 bases). Trimming left V 2 bases short and J 4 bases short, with 8 bases between. The CDR3 contains 13 residues. Germline V gene sequence: CDR1 ENHRY, CDR2 SYGVKD. CDR3 residues: CAISEGGTYGYTF. CDR3 coding DNA: TGTGCCATCAGTGAGGGAGGGACCTATGGCTACACCTTC.

The chain employs TRBV27 and TRBJ1-5; the D gene is possibly TRBD1 (5 bases). Germline CDR1 is MNHEY and CDR2 is SMNVEV (reference sequence). Trimming took off 3 bases at V and 5 bases at J, with 11 bases between the two ends. This CDR3 has 14 residues. The CDR3 loop reads CASSFSQGYQPQHF. Here the CDR3 DNA reads TGTGCCAGCAGTTTTAGTCAGGGATATCAGCCCCAGCATTTT.

The J gene is TRBJ1-5, the V gene TRBV4-1; D remains unclear. Trimming took off 1 base at V and 1 base at J, with 11 bases between the two ends. CDR3 length equals 16 residues. Germline CDR1 is MGHRA and CDR2 is YSYEKL. CDR3 nucleotide sequence: TGCGCCAGCAGCCAAGGGTTCAGTTGGAGCAATCAGCCCCAGCATTTT. Amino acids: CASSQGFSWSNQPQHF.

The rearrangement uses TRBV7-9 and TRBJ1-5; tentatively, D is TRBD1 (5 bases). The CDR3 contains 16 residues. The germline V gene has CDR1 SEHNR and CDR2 FQNEAQ (reference sequence). The germline V and J ends were trimmed by 1 base and 10 bases, with 20 bases remaining between them. The CDR3 protein is CASSLEGTGMGGPQHF. Written as DNA, the CDR3 is TGTGCCAGCAGCTTAGAGGGTACGGGGATGGGGGGTCCCCAGCATTTT.

CDR3: CAWSVLGGSLHYGYTF. CDR3 coding DNA: TGTGCCTGGAGTGTACTGGGGGGGAGTCTCCACTATGGCTACACCTTC. The chain couples TRBV30 to TRBJ1-2; a weak D match, TRBD1 (5 bases). Germline V gene sequence: CDR1 GTSNPN, CDR2 SVGIG (reference sequence). V lost 0 bases, J lost 3 bases, and 17 bases lay in between. The CDR3 length is 16 residues.

This rearrangement joins TRBV27 to TRBJ1-2, with D perhaps TRBD1 (5 bases). CDR1 and CDR2 (germline): MNHEY, SMNVEV (reference sequence). V was cut by 6 bases and J by 5 bases, with 16 bases left in between. This CDR3 is built from 14 residues. CDR3 DNA sequence: TGTGCCAGCAGGAGAGACAGCGGGACGTATGGCTACACCTTC. Residues: CASRRDSGTYGYTF.

The J gene is TRBJ1-2, the V gene TRBV7-9; 10 bases line up with TRBD1. The CDR3 contains 15 residues. The junction had 9 bases not matched to a gene; V was cut back by 5 bases and J by 6 bases. Germline CDR1 is SEHNR and CDR2 is FQNEAQ (reference sequence). The CDR3 here is CASSASDRGRDGYTF. In DNA, the CDR3 is TGTGCCAGCAGCGCATCGGACAGGGGGAGGGATGGCTACACCTTC.

V gene TRBV27 combines with J gene TRBJ2-6, with D unclear. CDR3 length: 13 residues. The germline CDR1 and CDR2 sequences are MNHEY and SMNVEV (reference sequence). The germline V and J ends were trimmed by 6 bases and 0 bases, with 3 bases remaining between them. The CDR3 region has the DNA TGTGCCAGCAGGGCCTCTGGGGCCAACGTCCTGACTTTC. Amino acid sequence: CASRASGANVLTF.

There are a few counts of this clone. The rearrangement joins TRBV27 to TRBJ2-3; 9 bases match TRBD2. Germline V gene sequence: CDR1 MNHEY, CDR2 SMNVEV (reference sequence). The junction had 12 bases not matched to a gene; V was cut back by 4 bases and J by 4 bases. This CDR3 comprises 17 residues. CDR3 nucleotide sequence: TGTGCCAGCAGTTCACCAACTAGCGGGTCCGACCCAGATACGCAGTATTTT. It specifies CASSSPTSGSDPDTQYF.

This clone has just one count. The chain uses TRBV6-1 and TRBJ2-1; no firm D call. The germline V and J ends were trimmed by 8 bases and 8 bases, with 10 bases remaining between them. This CDR3 comprises 11 residues. Per the germline V gene, CDR1 is MNHNS and CDR2 is SASEGT. The DNA for the CDR3 is TGTGCCAGCGCAGGTTTCCATGAGCAGTTCTTC. As protein: CASAGFHEQFF.

The rearrangement joins TRBV27 to TRBJ1-4, with 7 bases lining up with TRBD1. Germline assignment: CDR1 MNHEY and CDR2 SMNVEV (reference sequence). The CDR3 spans 17 residues. After removal of 6 bases from V and 4 bases from J, the junction contained 14 bases not matched to a gene. CDR3 nucleotides: TGTGCCAGCAGCCGTTACAGCTGGGACAGTGGTAATGAAAAACTGTTTTTT. This encodes CASSRYSWDSGNEKLFF.

The chain carries TRBV19 and TRBJ2-5, with D possibly matching TRBD2 (5 bases). Germline CDR1 LNHDA, CDR2 SQIVND (reference sequence). CDR3 length equals 17 residues. Trimming removed 0 bases at V and 4 bases at J, with 18 bases between. The CDR3, as DNA: TGTGCCAGTAGTATAGATATTATTAGCGATGTAGGAGAGACCCAGTACTTC. Translation: CASSIDIISDVGETQYF.

The chain has TRBV6-1 and TRBJ1-3; TRBD1 matches at 7 bases. The germline CDR1 and CDR2 sequences are MNHNS and SASEGT. V lost 3 bases to trimming and J lost 3 bases; unmatched junction nucleotides: 5. The CDR3 has 15 residues. In DNA, the CDR3 is TGTGCCAGCAGTGATCATGGGACAGTTGGAAACACCATATATTTT. It yields the protein CASSDHGTVGNTIYF.

The genes are TRBV6-4 and TRBJ2-1; TRBD2 matches 11 bases. Germline CDR1 reads MRHNA; CDR2 reads SNTAGT. The CDR3 totals 15 residues. Unmatched junction bases numbered 4, after V lost 6 bases and J lost 3 bases. DNA for the CDR3: TGTGCCAGCAGCGCCACTAGCGGGGGCTACAATGAGCAGTTCTTC. Its protein is CASSATSGGYNEQFF.

The chain carries TRBV7-2 and TRBJ2-2, with 8 bases aligning to TRBD1. The CDR3 runs 13 residues. CDR1 is SGHTA, CDR2 FQGNSA, per germline. After removal of 4 bases from V and 9 bases from J, the junction contained 4 bases not matched to a gene. The CDR3 DNA sequence: TGTGCCAGCAGCTCGACAGGGGTTAGGGAGCTGTTTTTT. This sequence encodes CASSSTGVRELFF.

V gene TRBV5-1 combines with J gene TRBJ2-1, with D possibly being TRBD1 (7 bases). Per the germline V gene, CDR1 is SGHRS and CDR2 is YFSETQ. Trimming shortened V by 4 bases and J by 13 bases, and 21 bases separated the two germline ends. The CDR3 contains 14 residues. Here the CDR3 reads CASSLSPQGGRQFF. CDR3 coding DNA: TGCGCCAGCAGCCTCTCCCCCCAGGGGGGCCGCCAGTTCTTC.

The rearrangement joins TRBV7-3 to TRBJ2-1; a possible D gene is TRBD1 (5 bases). The V end was cut by 5 bases, the J end by 9 bases, with 11 bases between. The CDR3 length is 12 residues. Germline V gene data show CDR1 as SGHTA and CDR2 as FQGTGA. CDR3 loop: CASSDRGREQFF. The DNA for the CDR3 is TGTGCCAGCAGCGACAGAGGTCGTGAGCAGTTCTTC.

V gene TRBV5-1 combines with J gene TRBJ1-1; 9 bases are shared with TRBD1. V dropped 4 bases and J dropped 3; count of bases not matched to a gene: 7. There are 15 residues in the CDR3. Germline lookup yields CDR1 SGHRS and CDR2 YFSETQ. Written as DNA, the CDR3 is TGCGCCAGCAGCCCTGGGGACAGGGACTACACTGAAGCTTTCTTT. Translation: CASSPGDRDYTEAFF.

The V call is TRBV5-1, the J call TRBJ1-4; D ambiguous. Trimming removed 5 bases from V and 2 bases from J, with 16 bases in between. The germline V gene encodes CDR1 SGHRS and CDR2 YFSETQ. The CDR3 runs 16 residues. CDR3 region: CASRADGRETNEKLFF. The CDR3 DNA follows: TGCGCCAGCAGGGCCGATGGGCGCGAGACTAATGAAAAACTGTTTTTT. Looking up the rest from reference TRBV5-1 and TRBJ1-4 gives the full variable domain: KAGVTQTPRYLIKTRGQQVTLSCSPISGHRSVSWYQQTPGQGLQFLFEYFSETQRNKGNFPGRFSGRQFSNSRSEMNVSTLELGDSALYLCASRADGRETNEKLFFGSGTQLSVL.

The chain carries TRBV27 and TRBJ1-1; D gene uncertain. V was pared by 3 bases and J by 4 bases, with 15 bases between. The CDR3 has 15 residues. Germline V gene sequence: CDR1 MNHEY, CDR2 SMNVEV (reference sequence). DNA for the CDR3: TGTGCCAGCAGTTTGAGTCAGGCACTTACCACTGAAGCTTTCTTT. Its protein product is CASSLSQALTTEAFF.

The rearrangement links TRBV7-2 to TRBJ1-1; D ambiguous. The CDR3 is made up of 16 amino acids. CDR1 is SGHTA, CDR2 FQGNSA, per germline. Trimming removed 2 bases at V and 2 bases at J, with 15 bases between. The CDR3 nucleotides read TGTGCCAGCAGCTTAATAGCGGGGTCCCCAAACACTGAAGCTTTCTTT. Its protein is CASSLIAGSPNTEAFF.

This chain links TRBV27 with TRBJ2-7, with D possibly matching TRBD2 (6 bases). The CDR3 length is 12 residues. With 2 bases removed from V and 6 bases from J, the gap between germline ends came to 8 bases. Per germline, CDR1 MNHEY and CDR2 SMNVEV (reference sequence). The CDR3 spells CASSLGGVEQYF. For the CDR3, the DNA is TGTGCCAGCAGTTTAGGCGGGGTCGAGCAGTACTTC.

The chain carries TRBV28 and TRBJ1-5, with D tentatively TRBD1 (5 bases). V lost 8 bases and J lost 0, with 14 bases in between. This CDR3 spans 15 amino acids. Per the germline V gene, CDR1 is MDHEN and CDR2 is SYDVKM. For the CDR3, the DNA is TGTGCCAGCCGCGGGGCAGCAAATAGCAATCAGCCCCAGCATTTT. Translation: CASRGAANSNQPQHF.

This clone was detected only a few times. The gene calls are TRBV2 and TRBJ1-3, with D maybe TRBD1 (5 bases). This CDR3 has 12 amino acids. CDR1 is SNHLY, CDR2 FYNNEI, per germline. The germline V and J ends were trimmed by 7 bases and 4 bases, with 8 bases remaining between them. The CDR3 DNA is TGTGCCAGCATGGGGCAGGGAAACACCATATATTTT. Amino acid sequence: CASMGQGNTIYF.